The 29 T cell receptor beta chains presented below share a single source sample, sequenced in a study of HIV-infected children after antiretroviral therapy interruption. The treatment denotes: PENTA 11 planned treatment interruption arm or continuous ART arm. A 3' RACE protocol on RNA, with unique molecular identifiers, produced the TCR library. TCRdb re-called the 3' RACE reads with MiXCR, one entry per CDR3 protein. The sample shows 45,000 to 50,000 distinct CDR3 sequences, 4.3% of them seen only once. This specimen consisted of CD45RA+ CD4+ T cells from PBMCs, pooled from several time points, obtained from a donor given antiretroviral therapy, either interrupted or continuous. This sample's subset: naive CD4+ CD45RA+ CD45RO- T cells. The receptors shown here come from a pool of human donors with HIV.

This clonotype was counted ten times or more. This chain uses TRBV19 with TRBJ1-5; tentative D call: TRBD1 (5 bases). Per germline, CDR1 LNHDA and CDR2 SQIVND (reference sequence). The CDR3 consists of 15 residues. Trimming stripped 1 base from V and 6 bases from J, with 13 bases between. The DNA for the CDR3 is TGTGCCAGTAGTATAGTACCGGGGGTTGGTCAGCCCCAGCATTTT. It translates to CASSIVPGVGQPQHF.

This clonotype was seen at least ten times. The V and J genes are TRBV2 and TRBJ2-6; D remains ambiguous. The length of the CDR3 is 14 residues. CDR1 is SNHLY, CDR2 FYNNEI, per germline. V was shortened by 2 bases and J by 3 bases, with 5 bases between the two germline ends. CDR3 sequence: CASSETGGANVLTF. CDR3 nucleotide sequence: TGTGCCAGCAGTGAAACTGGTGGGGCCAACGTCCTGACTTTC.

Many counts were recorded for this clonotype. The chain is built from TRBV29-1 and TRBJ2-2; TRBD1 agrees at 9 bases. The V gene's germline CDR1 is SQVTM and CDR2 ANQGSEA. The CDR3 is made up of 15 amino acids. V was clipped by 7 bases and J by 0 bases; unmatched bases: 6. CDR3 residues: CSADRGGSNTGELFF. CDR3 sequence (DNA): TGCAGCGCGGACAGGGGAGGTTCGAACACCGGGGAGCTGTTTTTT.

This clonotype was seen repeatedly, ten times or more. The V gene is TRBV19, the J gene TRBJ2-7; 10 positions match TRBD1. The J segment lost 2 bases and the V segment lost 8 bases, leaving 15 bases of the junction unmatched. This CDR3 contains 17 residues. CDR1 and CDR2 (germline): LNHDA, SQIVND (reference sequence). In nucleotides, the CDR3 is TGTGCCAGTTATGGGACAGGGGTTGCCTTAGTAGCCTACGAGCAGTACTTC. Translation: CASYGTGVALVAYEQYF.

This clonotype was observed at least ten times. The gene calls are TRBV11-2 and TRBJ2-7; TRBD1 aligns across 9 bases. The junction had 7 bases not matched to a gene; V was cut back by 4 bases and J by 3 bases. This CDR3 comprises 15 residues. CDR1 is SGHAT, CDR2 FQNNGV, per germline. The CDR3 spells CASSSPGQGYYEQYF. In nucleotides, the CDR3 is TGTGCCAGCAGCTCCCCGGGACAGGGATACTACGAGCAGTACTTC.

This clonotype has at least ten counts. This sequence joins TRBV5-1 and TRBJ2-1; D remains ambiguous. The CDR3 covers 14 residues. The germline V gene has CDR1 SGHRS and CDR2 YFSETQ. Trimming pared 0 bases from V and 4 bases from J, leaving 8 bases between. The DNA of the CDR3 is TGCGCCAGCAGCTTGGCCCAGCGATACAATGAGCAGTTCTTC. Its protein product is CASSLAQRYNEQFF.

The chain links TRBV4-1 to TRBJ2-3; TRBD2 matches 8 bases. Germline-derived CDR1 and CDR2 are MGHRA and YSYEKL. V was pared by 1 base and J by 3 bases, with 6 bases of the junction left unmatched. This CDR3 contains 16 residues. CDR3 DNA: TGCGCCAGCAGCCAAGGCGGACTAGCTGGGACAGATACGCAGTATTTT. Translating it yields CASSQGGLAGTDTQYF.

The rearrangement links TRBV19 to TRBJ2-3; D not resolved. Trimming stripped 6 bases from V and 5 bases from J, with 6 bases between. This CDR3 spans 11 amino acids. Germline CDR1 LNHDA, CDR2 SQIVND (reference sequence). Written as DNA, the CDR3 is TGTGCCAGTAGGATCAGAGATACGCAGTATTTT. Translating it yields CASRIRDTQYF.

Many counts were recorded for this clonotype. The chain joins TRBV7-2 to TRBJ2-6; maybe TRBD2 (5 bases). Trimming took off 4 bases at V and 2 bases at J, with 12 bases between the two ends. Germline V gene data show CDR1 as SGHTA and CDR2 as FQGNSA. The CDR3 spans 16 residues. The CDR3 region has the DNA TGTGCCAGCAGCTCGTGGGGAGCAGCTGGGGCCAACGTCCTGACTTTC. It encodes CASSSWGAAGANVLTF.

This clonotype is medium-sized by share. The rearrangement joins TRBV18 to TRBJ1-4; D remains ambiguous. CDR1 KGHSH and CDR2 LQKENI come from the germline V gene. The CDR3 contains 14 residues. V was cut by 0 bases and J by 7 bases, with 9 bases left in between. The CDR3 sequence is CASSPPDTAEKLFF. The CDR3 nucleotides read TGTGCCAGCTCACCACCCGACACGGCTGAAAAACTGTTTTTT.

The table lists this clonotype with many counts. The chain recombines TRBV28 with TRBJ2-1; D is unresolved. V shed 5 bases and J shed 2 bases, with 4 bases lying between them. From germline, CDR1 is MDHEN and CDR2 SYDVKM. This CDR3 comprises 12 residues. CDR3 coding DNA: TGTGCCAGCAGTCCACCCTACAATGAGCAGTTCTTC. Translating gives CASSPPYNEQFF.

There are many counts of this clonotype. This chain joins TRBV12-3 or TRBV12-4 and TRBJ2-3; no reliable D call. The CDR3 has 12 residues. Trimming took off 3 bases at V and 4 bases at J, with 5 bases between the two ends. CDR3 loop: CASSLVSDTQYF. Written as DNA, the CDR3 is TGTGCCAGCAGTTTGGTCTCAGATACGCAGTATTTT.

This clonotype was detected ten times or more. The V and J genes are TRBV5-1 and TRBJ1-1; perhaps TRBD1 as D (5 bases). The CDR3 is 16 amino acids. Germline-derived CDR1 and CDR2 are SGHRS and YFSETQ. Trimming stripped 1 base from V and 4 bases from J, with 17 bases between. The CDR3 sequence: CASSLLFSGTSTEAFF. The DNA for the CDR3 is TGCGCCAGCAGCTTGCTTTTTTCCGGGACTAGCACTGAAGCTTTCTTT.

This clonotype was seen many times. V usage is TRBV15 and J usage is TRBJ1-5, with 10 bases aligning to TRBD1. The length of the CDR3 is 12 residues. Germline V gene lookup returns CDR1 LNHNV and CDR2 YYDKDF (reference sequence). Unmatched junction bases numbered 2, after V lost 8 bases and J lost 7 bases. Here the CDR3 DNA reads TGTGCCACCCGGACAGGGGGGCAGCCCCAGCATTTT. As protein: CATRTGGQPQHF.

Many counts were recorded for this clonotype. The CDR3 protein is CASSLTPGGFYGYTF. In DNA, the CDR3 is TGCGCCAGCAGCTTGACCCCAGGGGGCTTCTATGGCTACACCTTC. V usage is TRBV5-1 and J usage is TRBJ1-2; TRBD1 matches at 8 bases. Germline CDR1 is SGHRS and CDR2 is YFSETQ. Trimming cost V 1 base and J 4 bases; bases outside gene matches: 6. CDR3 length: 15 amino acids.

This clonotype turned up a few times. The junction departs from the called germline gene at one end, perhaps through a read error. V is TRBV23-1 and J is TRBJ2-6, with unresolved D. TRBV23-1 is sorted into the ORF group, with uncertain function. The CDR3 totals 16 residues. CDR3 in amino acids: CASGHPMVVGANVLTF. CDR3 nucleotides: TGCGCCAGCGGTCATCCGATGGTCGTAGGGGCCAACGTCCTGACTTTC.

In its sample, this clonotype was seen many times. V is TRBV12-3 or TRBV12-4 and J is TRBJ1-1, with D unresolved. V shed 2 bases and J shed 1 base, with 8 bases lying between them. The CDR3 loop spans 14 amino acids. CDR3 region: CASSLPRWNTEAFF. In DNA, the CDR3 is TGTGCCAGCAGTTTACCCAGGTGGAACACTGAAGCTTTCTTT.

Ten or more counts support this clonotype. This rearrangement joins TRBV20-1 to TRBJ2-7; a possible D gene is TRBD2 (5 bases). The ends were cut back, 3 bases at V and 3 bases at J, with 12 bases in the middle. Germline CDR1 is DFQATT and CDR2 is SNEGSKA (reference sequence). There are 13 residues in the CDR3. The DNA of the CDR3 is TGCAGTGCTAGGAAGGACTCCGACTACGAGCAGTACTTC. Encoded protein: CSARKDSDYEQYF.

This clonotype came up many times. This chain uses TRBV5-1 with TRBJ1-1; D gene ambiguous. This CDR3 is 14 amino acids long. The germline CDR1 and CDR2 sequences are SGHRS and YFSETQ. The germline V and J ends were trimmed by 0 bases and 2 bases, with 8 bases remaining between them. In DNA, the CDR3 is TGCGCCAGCAGCTTGGCAGACGGAAACACTGAAGCTTTCTTT. It codes for CASSLADGNTEAFF.

This clonotype was found many times. The chain recombines TRBV7-3 with TRBJ1-2; TRBD1 might be the D (6 bases). Germline CDR1 and CDR2: SGHTA and FQGTGA. The CDR3 loop spans 13 amino acids. V shed 1 base and J shed 3 bases, with 6 bases lying between them. CDR3 protein: CASSLNRDYGYTF. In nucleotides, the CDR3 is TGTGCCAGCAGCTTAAACAGGGACTATGGCTACACCTTC.

This clonotype was picked up many times. The CDR3 DNA reads as TGTGCCAGCAGCGTTTTCCCGAGCGGGGACAGCTACGAGCAGTACTTC. It is translated as CASSVFPSGDSYEQYF. The V and J genes are TRBV7-9 and TRBJ2-7, with D perhaps being TRBD1 or TRBD2 (7 bases each). The CDR3 contains 16 residues. With 5 bases removed from V and 3 bases from J, the gap between germline ends came to 20 bases. CDR1 is SEHNR, CDR2 FQNEAQ, per germline (reference sequence).

This clonotype was observed a few times. The chain recombines TRBV6-1 with TRBJ2-2; no firm D call. V gave up 5 bases and J gave up 2 bases, with 9 bases separating them. From germline, CDR1 is MNHNS and CDR2 SASEGT. The length of the CDR3 is 14 residues. CDR3 bases: TGTGCCAGCAGTAGGGTCTTAAACACCGGGGAGCTGTTTTTT. Its translation is CASSRVLNTGELFF.

This clonotype was seen ten or more times. The chain has TRBV28 and TRBJ2-7, with 9 positions matching TRBD1. The junction had 5 bases not matched to a gene; V was cut back by 11 bases and J by 6 bases. This CDR3 is 11 amino acids long. Looked up from germline, CDR1 is MDHEN and CDR2 is SYDVKM. The CDR3 sequence is CASGQGFEQYF. In nucleotides, the CDR3 is TGTGCCTCAGGACAGGGGTTCGAGCAGTACTTC.

This clonotype was seen at least ten times. Here the CDR3 reads CASSEGRGVTDTQYF. The CDR3 DNA follows: TGTGCCAGCAGTGAGGGTAGGGGTGTCACAGATACGCAGTATTTT. The chain carries TRBV6-1 and TRBJ2-3; D is perhaps TRBD1 (5 bases). The CDR3 runs to 15 residues. V was trimmed by 3 bases and J by 2 bases, leaving 12 bases between them. Germline V gene lookup returns CDR1 MNHNS and CDR2 SASEGT.

This clonotype was detected ten times or more. This chain joins TRBV19 and TRBJ1-1; no clear D gene. CDR1 LNHDA and CDR2 SQIVND come from the germline V gene (reference sequence). With 10 bases removed from V and 5 bases from J, the gap between germline ends came to 23 bases. The CDR3 contains 15 residues. CDR3 nucleotides: TGTGCCACCCAAGAATCAGCTGTTTTGGGGACTGAAGCTTTCTTT. Its protein product is CATQESAVLGTEAFF.

There are many counts of this clonotype. The rearrangement uses TRBV29-1 and TRBJ2-1; tentatively, D is TRBD1 (5 bases). The CDR3 runs to 16 residues. V was pared by 6 bases and J by 1 base, with 19 bases between. Germline V CDR1 and CDR2: SQVTM, ANQGSEA. CDR3 region: CSVTFYEAGSYNEQFF. In DNA form, the CDR3 reads TGCAGCGTCACCTTTTATGAGGCAGGGTCCTACAATGAGCAGTTCTTC.

This clonotype was counted ten times or more. The chain employs TRBV3-1 and TRBJ2-3; the D is unclear. Trimming cost V 3 bases and J 5 bases, with 6 bases left between them. The germline V gene encodes CDR1 LGHDT and CDR2 YNNKEL (reference sequence). The CDR3 is made up of 12 amino acids. CDR3 sequence (DNA): TGTGCCAGCAGCCACGGAGTAGATACGCAGTATTTT. Protein sequence: CASSHGVDTQYF.

This clonotype has a count of ten or more. The rearrangement links TRBV5-1 to TRBJ1-1; TRBD1 matches 11 bases. The CDR3 sequence is 16 residues long. Per germline, CDR1 SGHRS and CDR2 YFSETQ. V gave up 1 base and J gave up 5 bases; unmatched junction bases: 7. CDR3 DNA sequence: TGCGCCAGCAGCTTGAACGCGGACAGGGGGCAGACTGAAGCTTTCTTT. Translated, it gives CASSLNADRGQTEAFF. The full variable domain, with the rest looked up from reference TRBV5-1 and TRBJ1-1, is KAGVTQTPRYLIKTRGQQVTLSCSPISGHRSVSWYQQTPGQGLQFLFEYFSETQRNKGNFPGRFSGRQFSNSRSEMNVSTLELGDSALYLCASSLNADRGQTEAFFGQGTRLTVV.

The table lists this clonotype with a few counts. The rearrangement joins TRBV27 to TRBJ1-2; TRBD1 agrees at 8 bases. With V trimmed by 6 bases and J by 2 bases, 2 bases remained unmatched. This CDR3 has 13 amino acids. Germline V gives CDR1 MNHEY, CDR2 SMNVEV (reference sequence). CDR3 loop: CASRRTGNYGYTF. CDR3 nucleotide sequence: TGTGCCAGCAGACGGACAGGGAACTATGGCTACACCTTC.